The 26 T cell receptor beta chains reported below all come from one sample, sequenced in a study of regulatory T cells in long-lasting Graves disease. The TCR beta library used iRepertoire HTBI primers with Arm-PCR amplification of CDR3. MiXCR, run by TCRdb on the multiplex PCR reads, gives a single entry per CDR3 protein. The sample carries about 610,000 distinct CDR3 sequences, roughly 15% recorded once. The time point denotes: newly diagnosed GD, antithyroid drugs for less than 3 months. RNA from PBMCs was the source of the TCR library. This sample also appeared in a second study, on T cells in Graves' hyperthyroidism and ophthalmopathy.

The sample here was peripheral blood mononuclear cells (PBMCs), taken at new diagnosis, from a patient treated with antithyroid drugs. The origin of the receptors is a young man with Graves disease.

This clonotype occurred a few times. The chain combines TRBV12-3 or TRBV12-4 with TRBJ1-2, with 7 positions matching TRBD1. The CDR3 spans 13 residues. Germline trimming cut 6 bases from V and 4 bases from J; bases unmatched to any gene: 5. The CDR3 loop reads CASRQQGSYGYTF. The CDR3 DNA reads as TGTGCCAGCAGGCAACAGGGGTCCTATGGCTACACCTTC.

This clonotype has just one count. The rearrangement uses TRBV4-1 and TRBJ1-2, with no clear D. This CDR3 has 17 residues. Trimming removed 0 bases from V and 4 bases from J, with 18 bases in between. Germline V lookup: CDR1 MGHRA, CDR2 YSYEKL. The CDR3 region is CASSQEPETALSYGYTF. The CDR3 bases are TGCGCCAGCAGCCAAGAACCGGAGACGGCCCTATCCTATGGCTACACCTTC.

This clonotype appeared a few times. The rearrangement links TRBV5-1 to TRBJ2-1, with D possibly being TRBD2 (6 bases). Germline lookup yields CDR1 SGHRS and CDR2 YFSETQ. The CDR3 covers 15 residues. V lost 6 bases and J 0 bases, leaving 13 bases between the germline ends. DNA of the CDR3: TGCGCCAGCATGATGGCTAGCGACTCCTACAATGAGCAGTTCTTC. Translated, it gives CASMMASDSYNEQFF.

The chain employs TRBV10-1 and TRBJ2-2; D not certain. The V gene lost 9 bases and the J gene lost 7 bases, with 12 bases spanning the gap. This CDR3 is 12 amino acids long. Per germline, CDR1 WNHNN and CDR2 SYGVQD (reference sequence). The CDR3 coding sequence is TGCGCCAGTTCTACACCGGGCGGGGAGCTGTTTTTT. It codes for CASSTPGGELFF.

The CDR3 here is CSARAMTGGPQQYF. The CDR3 nucleotides read TGCAGTGCTAGAGCCATGACGGGAGGGCCGCAGCAGTACTTC. The V call is TRBV20-1, the J call TRBJ2-7; 8 bases fit TRBD2. Germline loops: CDR1 DFQATT, CDR2 SNEGSKA (reference sequence). V shed 1 base, J shed 8 bases, and the junction held 10 bases outside the gene matches. CDR3 length equals 14 residues.

This chain uses TRBV5-1 with TRBJ2-1; D call uncertain. Germline-derived CDR1 and CDR2 are SGHRS and YFSETQ. The ends were cut back, 0 bases at V and 5 bases at J, with 12 bases in the middle. The length of the CDR3 is 15 residues. CDR3 region: CASSLGGGTHNEQFF. The CDR3 DNA reads TGCGCCAGCAGCTTGGGCGGCGGAACACACAATGAGCAGTTCTTC.

The rearrangement links TRBV19 to TRBJ2-7; D remains ambiguous. This CDR3 region has 12 residues. The V and J ends lost 7 bases and 3 bases respectively, with 10 bases between them. The germline V gene encodes CDR1 LNHDA and CDR2 SQIVND (reference sequence). CDR3 DNA sequence: TGTGCCAGTAATGATGGAAGCTACGAGCAGTACTTC. Its translation is CASNDGSYEQYF.

This clonotype appeared many times. V is TRBV27 and J is TRBJ2-3; 7 bases line up with TRBD2. The CDR3 length is 15 residues. The V and J ends lost 6 bases and 2 bases, in that order; junction bases with no gene match: 8. CDR1 and CDR2 from the germline V gene are MNHEY and SMNVEV (reference sequence). Written as DNA, the CDR3 is TGTGCCAGCAGGGGCCTAGCGGCATACACAGATACGCAGTATTTT. This codes for CASRGLAAYTDTQYF.

This clonotype came up many times. The rearrangement uses TRBV20-1 and TRBJ1-6; 9 bases agree with TRBD1. Germline assignment: CDR1 DFQATT and CDR2 SNEGSKA (reference sequence). This CDR3 is 13 amino acids long. With 3 bases clipped from V and 9 bases from J, the junction kept 3 bases outside the gene matches. The CDR3 DNA reads as TGCAGTGCTAGGGGACAGGGAGGTTCACCCCTCCACTTT. As protein: CSARGQGGSPLHF.

This clonotype was detected ten times or more. The J gene is TRBJ2-5, the V gene TRBV11-2; a possible D gene is TRBD2 (6 bases). V was clipped by 4 bases and J by 5 bases, with 17 bases between them. The CDR3 is 15 amino acids. Germline V gene sequence: CDR1 SGHAT, CDR2 FQNNGV. CDR3 in amino acids: CASSSLAGRWETQYF. CDR3 coding DNA: TGTGCCAGCAGCTCGCTGGCGGGACGGTGGGAGACCCAGTACTTC. The complete variable domain, with remaining parts taken from reference TRBV11-2 and TRBJ2-5, reads EAGVAQSPRYKIIEKRQSVAFWCNPISGHATLYWYQQILGQGPKLLIQFQNNGVVDDSQLPKDRFSAERLKGVDSTLKIQPAKLEDSAVYLCASSSLAGRWETQYFGPGTRLLVL.

This clonotype was seen at least ten times. The chain is built from TRBV12-3 or TRBV12-4 and TRBJ1-5, with a weak D call TRBD1 (5 bases). V lost 10 bases and J 2 bases, leaving 12 bases between the germline ends. The CDR3 has 13 amino acids. CDR3: CAIERGRNQPQHF. CDR3 coding DNA: TGTGCCATCGAAAGGGGACGCAATCAGCCCCAGCATTTT.

This clonotype was recorded many times. CDR3 in DNA: TGTGCCAGCAGCCAAGGAGGAGGGGAGATTAGCACTGAAGCTTTCTTT. This translates into CASSQGGGEISTEAFF. The rearrangement joins TRBV7-3 to TRBJ1-1, with D maybe TRBD1 (5 bases). From germline, CDR1 is SGHTA and CDR2 FQGTGA. This CDR3 has 16 residues. Trimming removed 5 bases at V and 4 bases at J, with 20 bases between.

This clonotype was seen a few times. The gene calls are TRBV4-2 and TRBJ2-3; D is unclear. The germline V gene encodes CDR1 LGHNA and CDR2 YNFKEQ. The CDR3 totals 14 residues. V lost 1 base to trimming and J lost 0 bases, with 5 bases between them. The CDR3 region has the DNA TGTGCCAGCAGCCAAGGGTACAGCACAGATACGCAGTATTTT. Translating it yields CASSQGYSTDTQYF.

In this sample, this clonotype turned up a few times. The V call is TRBV28, the J call TRBJ2-3; 9 bases match TRBD1. CDR1 is MDHEN and CDR2 is SYDVKM in the germline V gene. J lost 2 bases, V lost 6 bases, and 9 bases had no gene match. This CDR3 is built from 16 residues. CDR3 coding DNA: TGTGCCAGCAGCCAGCCGGGACAGGGACACACAGATACGCAGTATTTT. Protein: CASSQPGQGHTDTQYF.

The table lists this clonotype with many counts. V is TRBV12-3 or TRBV12-4 and J is TRBJ2-5; the match to TRBD1 covers 9 bases. This CDR3 has 17 amino acids. J was trimmed by 0 bases and V by 6 bases; bases with no gene match: 11. CDR3 nucleotides: TGTGCCAGCAGCAGATCGCCGGGACAGGGATACCAAGAGACCCAGTACTTC. The encoded protein is CASSRSPGQGYQETQYF.

The V call is TRBV14, the J call TRBJ2-3, with 7 nucleotides matching TRBD2. Unmatched junction bases numbered 12, after V lost 0 bases and J lost 3 bases. This CDR3 region has 18 residues. Germline V gene lookup returns CDR1 SGHDN and CDR2 FVKESK. This chain's CDR3 is CASSQDAIGGSGTDTQYF. CDR3 nucleotide sequence: TGTGCCAGCAGCCAAGATGCGATTGGCGGGAGTGGGACAGATACGCAGTATTTT.

The chain has TRBV11-2 and TRBJ2-1; 8 bases are shared with TRBD2. The CDR3 loop spans 14 amino acids. V trimming: 7 bases; J trimming: 7 bases; junction bases outside the gene matches: 9. Per the germline V gene, CDR1 is SGHAT and CDR2 is FQNNGV. CDR3 DNA: TGTGCCAGCAATGGGCGGGAGGAGGAAAATGAGCAGTTCTTC. This encodes CASNGREEENEQFF.

This clonotype was detected only a few times. The chain joins TRBV14 to TRBJ2-5; 12 bases are shared with TRBD1. In germline, CDR1 is SGHDN, CDR2 FVKESK. CDR3 length: 16 residues. Trimming removed 4 bases from V and 4 bases from J; junction bases left unmatched: 7. CDR3 nucleotides: TGTGCCAGCAGCCTTGGGACAGGGGGCCCAAGAGAGACCCAGTACTTC. As protein: CASSLGTGGPRETQYF. The entire variable domain, with the rest obtained from reference TRBV14 and TRBJ2-5, is as follows: EAGVTQFPSHSVIEKGQTVTLRCDPISGHDNLYWYRRVMGKEIKFLLHFVKESKQDESGMPNNRFLAERTGGTYSTLKVQPAELEDSGVYFCASSLGTGGPRETQYFGPGTRLLVL.

The table lists this clonotype with a few counts. This sequence joins TRBV5-1 and TRBJ2-7; tentative D call: TRBD2 (6 bases). Trimming pared 5 bases from V and 2 bases from J, leaving 14 bases between. Germline CDR1 reads SGHRS; CDR2 reads YFSETQ. The CDR3 is 14 amino acids. This CDR3 is CASSSTGAAYEQYF. Written as DNA, the CDR3 is TGCGCCAGCAGTTCGACGGGAGCCGCCTACGAGCAGTACTTC.

This clonotype was counted between two and nine times. The V gene is TRBV19, the J gene TRBJ2-1, with no clear D. Between the trimmed V and J ends, which lost 8 bases and 8 bases, there was a span of 22 bases. CDR1 is LNHDA, CDR2 SQIVND, per germline (reference sequence). The CDR3 length is 15 residues. The DNA for the CDR3 is TGTGCCAGTGGGAACTCTGGACCCCTTGGGGATGAGCAGTTCTTC. This codes for CASGNSGPLGDEQFF.

The CDR3: CASTWAGANTEAFF. The CDR3 DNA reads as TGCGCCAGCACCTGGGCGGGGGCGAACACTGAAGCTTTCTTT. The rearrangement joins TRBV5-1 to TRBJ1-1; tentatively, D is TRBD1 (6 bases). The CDR3 consists of 14 residues. CDR1 and CDR2 from the germline V gene are SGHRS and YFSETQ. V lost 6 bases to trimming and J lost 1 base, with 13 bases between them.

The chain couples TRBV6-2 or TRBV6-3 to TRBJ1-5, with a weak D call TRBD1 (6 bases). CDR1 and CDR2 from the germline V gene are MNHEY and SVGEGT. V was trimmed by 5 bases and J by 1 base, leaving 15 bases between them. CDR3 size: 16 residues. In DNA, the CDR3 is TGTGCCAGCAGTCTAGCTCAACAGGGAAGCAATCAGCCCCAGCATTTT. It yields the protein CASSLAQQGSNQPQHF.

In this sample, this clonotype turned up a few times. J is TRBJ1-3 and V is TRBV6-1; TRBD1 is a possible D gene (6 bases). V shed 6 bases and J shed 7 bases, with 19 bases lying between them. The germline V gene has CDR1 MNHNS and CDR2 SASEGT. The CDR3 extends over 15 amino acids. CDR3 protein: CASRPATGFGNTIYF. CDR3 DNA sequence: TGTGCCAGCAGACCCGCTACAGGGTTCGGGAACACCATATATTTT.

Points on this clonotype: One base away lies a much larger clone, so this may be a sequencing read error. The rearrangement joins TRBV7-9 to TRBJ1-2; D may be TRBD1 (5 bases). The CDR3 loop spans 13 amino acids. V was cut by 5 bases and J by 2 bases, with 9 bases left in between. CDR1 and CDR2 (germline): SEHNR, FQNEAQ (reference sequence). The CDR3 loop reads CASSARGNYGYTF. CDR3 nucleotides: TGTGCCAGCAGCGCGAGGGGCAACTATGGCTACACCTTC.

The gene calls are TRBV7-2 and TRBJ2-1; maybe TRBD1 (5 bases). Per germline, CDR1 SGHTA and CDR2 FQGNSA. The CDR3 is 16 amino acids. Trimming pared 3 bases from V and 2 bases from J, leaving 14 bases between. Here the CDR3 reads CASSFSDSNPYNEQFF. The CDR3 region has the DNA TGTGCCAGCAGCTTTTCAGACAGTAACCCCTACAATGAGCAGTTCTTC.

The gene calls are TRBV4-1 and TRBJ2-5; the match to TRBD1 covers 8 bases. Germline V CDR1 and CDR2: MGHRA, YSYEKL. The ends lost 1 base at V and 2 bases at J; junction bases unmatched: 6. The CDR3 is 16 amino acids. In nucleotides, the CDR3 is TGCGCCAGCAGCCAAGTAAGAGGGACAGGTCAAGAGACCCAGTACTTC. Amino acids: CASSQVRGTGQETQYF.